The 17 T cell receptor beta chains listed next were all sequenced from one sample in a study of CD8+ T cells in alopecia areata. Extraction and reverse transcription of RNA yielded cDNA as the sequencing template. TCRdb keeps only in-frame clones here, not all; method: immunoSEQ multiplex PCR. Among roughly 120,000 clones listed, approximately 58% were seen once. Sequencing was carried out using CD4+ T cells sorted from blood. These receptors were collected from a human donor in good health.

This sequence joins TRBV29-1 and TRBJ2-2; TRBD1 matches at 7 bases. Germline V gene data show CDR1 as SQVTM and CDR2 as ANQGSEA. Losses at the gene ends were 4 bases for V and 3 bases for J; bases not matched to a gene: 5. The CDR3 is 14 residues long. For the CDR3, the DNA is TGCAGCGTTGTAACGGGACAGTACACCGGGGAGCTGTTTTTT. This translates into CSVVTGQYTGELFF.

The chain is built from TRBV29-1 and TRBJ2-5; D may correspond to TRBD1 or TRBD2 (5 bases each). V lost 4 bases and J lost 11, with 11 bases in between. This CDR3 comprises 10 residues. CDR1 and CDR2 (germline): SQVTM, ANQGSEA. The chain's CDR3 is CSVGDGEQYF. The CDR3 bases are TGCAGCGTTGGGGACGGAGAGCAGTACTTC.

This clone was found a few times. V and J are TRBV4-1 and TRBJ1-2; 7 bases are a match to TRBD1. The CDR3 loop spans 14 amino acids. Trimming at V came to 4 bases and at J to 10 bases, leaving 12 bases not matched to a gene. Germline-derived CDR1 and CDR2 are MGHRA and YSYEKL. The CDR3 nucleotides are TGCGCCAGCAGCCTAGGAAGGGGGCCGTTAGCCTACACCTTC. Its protein product is CASSLGRGPLAYTF.

This chain connects TRBV10-3 to TRBJ2-2; no definite D call. This CDR3 is built from 15 residues. The ends were cut back, 6 bases at V and 0 bases at J, with 11 bases in the middle. CDR1 and CDR2 from the germline V gene are ENHRY and SYGVKD. The CDR3 DNA sequence: TGTGCCATCAGGTCGGACGGCGCGAACACCGGGGAGCTGTTTTTT. This sequence encodes CAIRSDGANTGELFF.

The V call is TRBV7-8, the J call TRBJ2-7; 9 bases map to TRBD1. The germline V gene encodes CDR1 SGHVS and CDR2 FQNEAQ. The J segment lost 5 bases and the V segment lost 3 bases, leaving 8 bases of the junction unmatched. The length of the CDR3 is 15 residues. CDR3 nucleotides: TGTGCCAGCAGCTTCGGGGGGACAGGGATGAACGAGCAGTACTTC. It is translated as CASSFGGTGMNEQYF.

The chain is built from TRBV7-9 and TRBJ2-3; 7 bases fit TRBD2. CDR3 length: 14 residues. V lost 3 bases, J lost 4 bases, and 4 bases stayed unmatched. Germline V gene sequence: CDR1 SEHNR, CDR2 FQNEAQ (reference sequence). DNA for the CDR3: TGTGCCAGCAGCTTTAGCGGGCTGTCAGATACGCAGTATTTT. Its translation is CASSFSGLSDTQYF. Full variable domain (missing parts from reference TRBV7-9 and TRBJ2-3): DTGVSQNPRHKITKRGQNVTFRCDPISEHNRLYWYRQTLGQGPEFLTYFQNEAQLEKSRLLSDRFSAERPKGSFSTLEIQRTEQGDSAMYLCASSFSGLSDTQYFGPGTRLTVL.

The chain uses TRBV25-1 and TRBJ2-7, with D possibly TRBD1 on 5 matching bases. The germline gives CDR1 MGHDK, CDR2 SYGVNS. Trimming stripped 4 bases from V and 0 bases from J, with 10 bases between. The CDR3 sequence is 14 residues long. Here the CDR3 DNA reads TGTGCCAGCAGTGCCCAGGGTTCCTCCTACGAGCAGTACTTC. Its translation: CASSAQGSSYEQYF.

The chain uses TRBV11-2 and TRBJ2-5; 9 positions agree with TRBD1. The junction had 8 bases not matched to a gene; V was cut back by 5 bases and J by 4 bases. Germline lookup yields CDR1 SGHAT and CDR2 FQNNGV. The CDR3 is 15 residues long. The CDR3 sequence: CASSLQGALVETQYF. CDR3 DNA: TGTGCCAGCAGCCTACAGGGGGCTTTGGTAGAGACCCAGTACTTC.

The genes are TRBV19 and TRBJ2-3; D unresolved. The CDR3 is made up of 14 amino acids. Trimming cost V 3 bases and J 3 bases, with 10 bases left between them. The germline gives CDR1 LNHDA, CDR2 SQIVND (reference sequence). The CDR3 region is CASSILSRTDTQYF. CDR3 nucleotides: TGTGCCAGTAGTATTTTGTCCCGTACAGATACGCAGTATTTT. The whole variable domain, filled in from reference TRBV19 and TRBJ2-3, reads DGGITQSPKYLFRKEGQNVTLSCEQNLNHDAMYWYRQDPGQGLRLIYYSQIVNDFQKGDIAEGYSVSREKKESFPLTVTSAQKNPTAFYLCASSILSRTDTQYFGPGTRLTVL.

The chain links TRBV6-6 to TRBJ1-2; weak D call: TRBD1 (5 bases). Trimming pared 4 bases from V and 5 bases from J, leaving 8 bases between. The CDR3 is 12 residues long. Germline V lookup: CDR1 MNHNY, CDR2 SVGAGI (reference sequence). The CDR3 here is CASSLGVYGYTF. The CDR3 region has the DNA TGTGCCAGCAGTTTGGGGGTGTATGGCTACACCTTC.

The CDR3 bases are TGCAGCGCCCCGGACAGATATGGCTACACCTTC. Its protein product is CSAPDRYGYTF. The genes are TRBV29-1 and TRBJ1-2, with a tentative D call TRBD1 (6 bases). CDR1 and CDR2 from the germline V gene are SQVTM and ANQGSEA. CDR3 length: 11 residues. V was trimmed by 7 bases and J by 5 bases, leaving 11 bases between them.

This clone has just a few counts. The chain is built from TRBV29-1 and TRBJ1-5, with D perhaps TRBD1 (6 bases). This CDR3 comprises 14 residues. CDR1 is SQVTM, CDR2 ANQGSEA, per germline. V was trimmed by 7 bases and J by 0 bases, leaving 13 bases between them. The CDR3 nucleotides read TGCAGCGCTACGACAGGTTATAGCAATCAGCCCCAGCATTTT. This codes for CSATTGYSNQPQHF. The entire variable domain, with the rest obtained from reference TRBV29-1 and TRBJ1-5, is as follows: SAVISQKPSRDICQRGTSLTIQCQVDSQVTMMFWYRQQPGQSLTLIATANQGSEATYESGFVIDKFPISRPNLTFSTLTVSNMSPEDSSIYLCSATTGYSNQPQHFGDGTRLSIL.

This clone was recorded a few times. J is TRBJ1-2 and V is TRBV29-1; perhaps TRBD1 as D (5 bases). The V and J ends lost 3 bases and 7 bases respectively, with 21 bases between them. This CDR3 contains 15 residues. The germline V gene encodes CDR1 SQVTM and CDR2 ANQGSEA. In DNA, the CDR3 is TGCAGCGTTGAGCATGCCGGGACCAGATTTCGTGGCTACACCTTC. Translated, it gives CSVEHAGTRFRGYTF.

The chain links TRBV30 to TRBJ1-5, with D possibly being TRBD1 (6 bases). This CDR3 has 14 amino acids. The ends were cut back, 1 base at V and 3 bases at J, with 10 bases in the middle. Germline V gene data show CDR1 as GTSNPN and CDR2 as SVGIG (reference sequence). The CDR3 sequence: CAWSGGGYNQPQHF. CDR3 bases: TGTGCCTGGAGTGGTGGGGGCTACAATCAGCCCCAGCATTTT.

The sample holds one count of this clone. This chain uses TRBV11-2 with TRBJ2-5; TRBD1 might be the D (5 bases). The CDR3 consists of 14 residues. With 2 bases removed from V and 1 base from J, the gap between germline ends came to 8 bases. Germline CDR1 and CDR2: SGHAT and FQNNGV. The CDR3 region is CASSLRQLQETQYF. The CDR3 DNA follows: TGTGCCAGCAGCTTACGACAGCTCCAAGAGACCCAGTACTTC.

The chain recombines TRBV19 with TRBJ2-5, with 11 bases lining up with TRBD2. CDR3 length: 16 amino acids. The V and J ends lost 6 bases and 1 base, in that order; junction bases with no gene match: 7. Germline V gene sequence: CDR1 LNHDA, CDR2 SQIVND (reference sequence). CDR3 region: CASRNSGGATQETQYF. The CDR3 DNA follows: TGTGCCAGTAGAAATAGCGGGGGGGCGACCCAAGAGACCCAGTACTTC.

The chain has TRBV29-1 and TRBJ2-1, with D perhaps TRBD2 (7 bases). V was shortened by 0 bases and J by 8 bases, with 11 bases between the two germline ends. This CDR3 contains 13 residues. Germline CDR1 SQVTM, CDR2 ANQGSEA. CDR3 bases: TGCAGCGTTGAAGATTCGGGGGGCCATGAGCAGTTCTTC. This translates into CSVEDSGGHEQFF.